Described below is a single T cell receptor (beta chain) sequence and its context. Its specificity is unknown. The record originates from a study of cytomegalovirus exposure and HLA in healthy donors. Points from the study as a whole: The productive fraction for most TCR beta V segments was about 87% or about 30% in an earlier analysis. In a later analysis, TCR beta V- and J-gene trimming showed a link to a missense DCLRE1C variant. Reports credit the classifier with highly specific, highly sensitive diagnosis of cytomegalovirus status.

Vbeta (60) and Jbeta (13) primers were used in the PCR. Some clones are missing from TCRdb's copy, which holds only in-frame ones; the method was immunoSEQ multiplex PCR. Among over 150,000 clones listed, 70% to 80% were seen once. CDR1 and CDR2 (germline): MNHEY, SVGAGI. V dropped 5 bases and J dropped 3; count of bases not matched to a gene: 4. This CDR3 has 14 amino acids. The sequence was obtained from a woman aged 60-75 years in good health and CMV-seropositive. Specimen: PBMCs. The chain links TRBV6-5 to TRBJ1-1, with 9 bases identical to TRBD1. As DNA, the CDR3 is TGTGCCAGCAGTACTCGGACAGGGGACACTGAAGCTTTCTTT. It codes for CASSTRTGDTEAFF.